This record concerns one T cell receptor (beta chain) sequence. Trimming left V 6 bases short and J 7 bases short, with 13 bases between. CDR1 LNHDA and CDR2 SQIVND come from the germline V gene (reference sequence). CDR3 size: 14 residues. The data stem from a study of cytomegalovirus exposure and HLA in healthy donors. Primers: 60 Vbeta forward and 13 Jbeta reverse. Sequenced by immunoSEQ multiplex PCR; TCRdb stores in-frame clones only, minus some. The sample contains 120,000 or so clones, 81% of which appear only once. The receptor was isolated from a woman in her forties in good health and CMV-seronegative. The gene calls are TRBV19 and TRBJ1-6, with D possibly TRBD1 on 6 matching bases. Input material: PBMCs. The CDR3 region has the DNA TGTGCCAGTAGCGCCCAGGGGACCAATTCACCCCTCCACTTT. The encoded protein is CASSAQGTNSPLHF.